This paragraph covers one TCR beta chain sequence. Its specificity is not known. Amplified regions were TCR beta CDR3 sequences from RNA transcripts. Carried out on the TCR CDR3, a first-round RT-PCR used the HTBI primer set. TCRdb re-derived calls from the multiplex PCR reads in MiXCR, one entry per CDR3 protein. The sample includes roughly 500,000 distinct CDR3 sequences, 40% to 55% seen only once; the top ten take 44%. The sample is drawn from a study of T cells in Graves' hyperthyroidism and ophthalmopathy. Study observations and caveats: Among clonotypes expanded in thyroid above 0.001, most were also found in blood.

Used for diagnoses were clinical symptoms, serum thyroxine and TRAb, thyroid ultrasound and orbital computed tomography. CDR1 and CDR2 from the germline V gene are KGHSH and LQKENI. CDR3 length: 14 residues. V gave up 4 bases and J gave up 3 bases, with 9 bases separating them. The TCR was taken from an adult woman with Graves' disease, either hyperthyroidism or ophthalmopathy (not recorded which). Sequences were obtained from peripheral blood or thyroid tissue (not recorded which). This rearrangement joins TRBV18 to TRBJ2-2, with D possibly TRBD2 on 5 matching bases. The CDR3 sequence: CASSRLTDTGELFF. CDR3 bases: TGTGCCAGCTCACGACTAACGGACACCGGGGAGCTGTTTTTT.